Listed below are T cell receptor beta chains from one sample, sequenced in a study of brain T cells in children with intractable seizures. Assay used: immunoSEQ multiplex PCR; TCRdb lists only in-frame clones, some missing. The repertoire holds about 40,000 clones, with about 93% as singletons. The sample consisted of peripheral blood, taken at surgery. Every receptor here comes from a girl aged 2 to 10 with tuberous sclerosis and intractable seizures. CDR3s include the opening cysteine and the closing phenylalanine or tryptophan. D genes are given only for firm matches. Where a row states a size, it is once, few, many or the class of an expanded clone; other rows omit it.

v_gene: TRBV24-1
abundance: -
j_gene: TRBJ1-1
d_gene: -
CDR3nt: TGTGCCACCAGTGAGGGGAGGACGGACACTGAAGCTTTCTTT
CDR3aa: CATSEGRTDTEAFF

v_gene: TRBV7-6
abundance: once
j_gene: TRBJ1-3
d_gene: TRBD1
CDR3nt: TGTGCCAGCAGCCCTGGACAGGGGCTCTCTGGAAACACCATATATTTT
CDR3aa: CASSPGQGLSGNTIYF

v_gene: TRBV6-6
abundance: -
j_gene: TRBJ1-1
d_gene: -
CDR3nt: TGTGCCAGCTTTGGTCAGGTGAACACTGAAGCTTTCTTT
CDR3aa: CASFGQVNTEAFF

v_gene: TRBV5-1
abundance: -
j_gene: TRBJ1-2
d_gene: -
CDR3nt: TGCGCCAGCAGCTTGGATGCAGGGGACATCTACACCTTC
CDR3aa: CASSLDAGDIYTF

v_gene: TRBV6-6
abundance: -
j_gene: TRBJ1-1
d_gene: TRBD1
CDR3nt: TGTGCCAGCAGGGCCCGACAGGGGATCACTGAAGCTTTCTTT
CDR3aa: CASRARQGITEAFF

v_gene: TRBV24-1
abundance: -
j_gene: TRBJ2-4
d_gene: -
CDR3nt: TGTGCCACCAGTCGAAAAGGGGACATTCAGTACTTC
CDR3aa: CATSRKGDIQYF

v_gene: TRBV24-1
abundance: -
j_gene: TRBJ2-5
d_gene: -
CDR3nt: TGTGCCACCAGTGATAATCGACTCGGCAGGGCTCAAGAGACCCAGTACTTC
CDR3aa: CATSDNRLGRAQETQYF

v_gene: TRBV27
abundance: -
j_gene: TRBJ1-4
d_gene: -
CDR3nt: TGTGCCAGCAGTTCCCTAGGGGATGAAAAACTGTTTTTT
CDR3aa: CASSSLGDEKLFF

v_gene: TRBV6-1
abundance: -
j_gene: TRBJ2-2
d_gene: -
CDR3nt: TGTGCCAGCAGTGAAGCAACAATCGGGGAGCTGTTTTTT
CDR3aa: CASSEATIGELFF

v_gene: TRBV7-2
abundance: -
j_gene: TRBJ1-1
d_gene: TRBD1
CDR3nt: TGTGCCAGCAGCTGGACAGGGGCCACTGAAGCTTTCTTT
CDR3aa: CASSWTGATEAFF

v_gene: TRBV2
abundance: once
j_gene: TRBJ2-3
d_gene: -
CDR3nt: TGTGCCAGCAGTGGGGGTCTAAGCACAGATACGCAGTATTTT
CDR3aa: CASSGGLSTDTQYF

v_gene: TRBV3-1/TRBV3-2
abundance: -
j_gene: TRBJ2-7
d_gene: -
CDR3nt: TGTGCCAGCAGCCACAGGGGTAAATCCTACGAGCAGTACTTC
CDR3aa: CASSHRGKSYEQYF

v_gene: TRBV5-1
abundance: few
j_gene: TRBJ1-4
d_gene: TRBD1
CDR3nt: TGCGCCAGCAGCGAGGGACAGGGAATTGAAAAACTGTTTTTT
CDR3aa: CASSEGQGIEKLFF

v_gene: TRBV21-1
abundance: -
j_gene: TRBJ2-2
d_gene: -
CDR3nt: TGTGCCAGCAGCACCCGGGACGGATACACCGGGGAGCTGTTTTTT
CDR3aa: CASSTRDGYTGELFF

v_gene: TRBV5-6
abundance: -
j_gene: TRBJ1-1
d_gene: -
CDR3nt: TGTGCCAGCAGCTTGGGGGACCAGCTTAACGCTGAAGCTTTCTTT
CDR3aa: CASSLGDQLNAEAFF

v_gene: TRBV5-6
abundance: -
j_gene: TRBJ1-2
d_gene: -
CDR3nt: TGTGCCAGCAGCTACGGGTTTGGCTACACCTTC
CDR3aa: CASSYGFGYTF

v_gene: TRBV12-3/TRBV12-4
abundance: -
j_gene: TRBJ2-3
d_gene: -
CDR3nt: TGTGCCAGCAGTCCAGGCCCGGGGACGCAGTATTTT
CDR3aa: CASSPGPGTQYF

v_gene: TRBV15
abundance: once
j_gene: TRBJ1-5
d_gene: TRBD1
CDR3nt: TGTGCCACCAGCAGAGTATACGGGACAGATAATCAGCCCCAGCATTTT
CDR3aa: CATSRVYGTDNQPQHF

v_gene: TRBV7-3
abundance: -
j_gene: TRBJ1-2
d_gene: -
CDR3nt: TGTGCCAGCAGCTTTCCGGAGGGCTATGGCTACACCTTC
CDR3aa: CASSFPEGYGYTF

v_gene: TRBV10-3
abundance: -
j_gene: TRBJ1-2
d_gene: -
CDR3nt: TGTGCCATCAGTACGGACAGTACATTAGGGGGCTACACCTTC
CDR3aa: CAISTDSTLGGYTF

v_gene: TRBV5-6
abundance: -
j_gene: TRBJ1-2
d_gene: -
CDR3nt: TGTGCCAGCAGCTTGGCGGGGGCGAACTATGGCTACACCTTC
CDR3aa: CASSLAGANYGYTF

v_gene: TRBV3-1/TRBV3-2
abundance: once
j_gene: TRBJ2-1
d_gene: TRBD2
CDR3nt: TGTGCCAGCAGCCCGTCCGGGACTAGCGGTGGGAATGAGCAGTTCTTC
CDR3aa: CASSPSGTSGGNEQFF

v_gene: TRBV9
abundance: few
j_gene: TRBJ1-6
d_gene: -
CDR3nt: TGTGCCAGCAGCGTAGCTGGGGGGGGTAATTCACCCCTCCACTTT
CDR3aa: CASSVAGGGNSPLHF

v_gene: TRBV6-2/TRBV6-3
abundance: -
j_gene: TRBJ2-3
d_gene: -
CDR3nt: TGTGCCAGCAGTTATCCCTTCCCAGGGCGGGGTGACACAGATACGCAGTATTTT
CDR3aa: CASSYPFPGRGDTDTQYF

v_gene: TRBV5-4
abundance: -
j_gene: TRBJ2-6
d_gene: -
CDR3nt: TGTGCCAGCCTCGACTCTGGGGCCAACGTCCTGACTTTC
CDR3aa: CASLDSGANVLTF

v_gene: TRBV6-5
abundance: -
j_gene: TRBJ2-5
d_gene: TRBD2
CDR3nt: TGTGCCAGCACCGGACTAGCGGGGGGGCTGGAGACCCAGTACTTC
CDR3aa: CASTGLAGGLETQYF

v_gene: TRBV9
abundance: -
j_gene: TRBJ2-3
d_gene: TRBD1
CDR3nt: TGTGCCAGCAGCGTAAGAACAGGGGGTCCAGATACGCAGTATTTT
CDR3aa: CASSVRTGGPDTQYF

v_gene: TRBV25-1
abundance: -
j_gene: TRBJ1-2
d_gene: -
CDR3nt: TGTGCCAGCAGTGAATATACAGGGAACTATGGCTACACCTTC
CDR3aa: CASSEYTGNYGYTF

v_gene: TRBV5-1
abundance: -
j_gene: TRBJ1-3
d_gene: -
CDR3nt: TGCGCCAGCTCCACACTTTCTGAAAACACCATATATTTT
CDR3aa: CASSTLSENTIYF

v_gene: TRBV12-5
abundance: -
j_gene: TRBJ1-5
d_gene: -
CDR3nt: TGTGCTAGTGGTTTGGGGACCGGAGAGCAGCCCCAGCATTTT
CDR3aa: CASGLGTGEQPQHF

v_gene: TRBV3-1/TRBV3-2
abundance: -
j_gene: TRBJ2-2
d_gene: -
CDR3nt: TGTGCCAGCAGCTCAGGGGTCACGGGGGGTAACACCGGGGAGCTGTTTTTT
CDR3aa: CASSSGVTGGNTGELFF

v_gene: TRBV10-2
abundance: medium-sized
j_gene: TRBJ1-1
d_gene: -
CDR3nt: TGCGCCAGCAGTGAGGAGGAGACTGAAGCTTTCTTT
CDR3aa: CASSEEETEAFF

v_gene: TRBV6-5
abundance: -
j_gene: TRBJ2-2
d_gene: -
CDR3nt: TGTGCCAGCAGTTACACGGGGATGGGTACCGGGGAGCTGTTTTTT
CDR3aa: CASSYTGMGTGELFF

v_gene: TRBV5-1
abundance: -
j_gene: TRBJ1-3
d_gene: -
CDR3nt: TGCGCCAGCAGCTTGGCTAGCCTCTCTGGAAACACCATATATTTT
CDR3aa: CASSLASLSGNTIYF

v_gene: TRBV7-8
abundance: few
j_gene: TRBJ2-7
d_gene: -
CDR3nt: TGTGCCAGCAGCTTTATGGCCTACGAGCAGTACTTC
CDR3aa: CASSFMAYEQYF

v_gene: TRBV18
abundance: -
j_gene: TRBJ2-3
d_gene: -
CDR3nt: TGTGCCAGCTCACCAGGAGTCACAGATACGCAGTATTTT
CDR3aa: CASSPGVTDTQYF

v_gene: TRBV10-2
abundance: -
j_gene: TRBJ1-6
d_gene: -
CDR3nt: TGCGCCAGCAGTGTTCGGCAGGGCTATAATTCACCCCTCCACTTT
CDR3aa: CASSVRQGYNSPLHF

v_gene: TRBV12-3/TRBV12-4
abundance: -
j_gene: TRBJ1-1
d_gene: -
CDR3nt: TGTGCCAGCAGCCCGGGACCGGGCACTGAAGCTTTCTTT
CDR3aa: CASSPGPGTEAFF

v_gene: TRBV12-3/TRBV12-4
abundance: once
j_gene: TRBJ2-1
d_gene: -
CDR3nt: TGTGCCAGCAGGGGCCTGAACAATGAGCAGTTCTTC
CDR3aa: CASRGLNNEQFF

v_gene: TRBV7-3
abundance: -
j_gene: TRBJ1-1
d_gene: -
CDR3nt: TGTGCCAGCAGTCAGGGTACGAACACTGAAGCTTTCTTT
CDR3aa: CASSQGTNTEAFF

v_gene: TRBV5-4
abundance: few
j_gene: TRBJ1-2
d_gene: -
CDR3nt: TGTGCCAGCAGACAGGACAGCTATGGCTACACCTTC
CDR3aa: CASRQDSYGYTF

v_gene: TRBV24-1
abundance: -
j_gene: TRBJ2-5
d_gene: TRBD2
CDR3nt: TGTGCCACCAGTGACCTCAACCTGACTAGCGGGTCAGGTGAGACCCAGTACTTC
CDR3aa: CATSDLNLTSGSGETQYF

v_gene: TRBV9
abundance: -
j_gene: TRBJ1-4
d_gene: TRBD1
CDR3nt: TGTGCCAGCAGCCGCTCGCGGATAGGGGGACAGGGGCTGCCAAATGAAAAACTGTTTTTT
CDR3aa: CASSRSRIGGQGLPNEKLFF

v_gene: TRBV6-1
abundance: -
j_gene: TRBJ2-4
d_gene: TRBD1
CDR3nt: TGTGCCAGCAGTGACCAGGGGGAGGCCAAAAACATTCAGTACTTC
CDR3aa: CASSDQGEAKNIQYF

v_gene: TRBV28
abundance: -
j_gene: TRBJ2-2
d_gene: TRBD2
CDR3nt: TGTGCCAGCAGTTTATCTGGGAGGGCCGGGGAGCTGTTTTTT
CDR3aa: CASSLSGRAGELFF

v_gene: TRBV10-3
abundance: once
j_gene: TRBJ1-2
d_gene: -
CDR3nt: TGTGCCATCAGTGAGTTTGACAGGACTGGCGGCTACACCTTC
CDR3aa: CAISEFDRTGGYTF

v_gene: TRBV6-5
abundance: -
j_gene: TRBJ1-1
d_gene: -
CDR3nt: TGTGCCAGCAGCCCCGGGCGCGCGGGCACCACTGAAGCTTTCTTT
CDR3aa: CASSPGRAGTTEAFF

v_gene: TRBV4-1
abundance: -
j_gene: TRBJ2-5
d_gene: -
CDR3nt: TGCGCCAGCAGCCATTTGGAGACCCAGTACTTC
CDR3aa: CASSHLETQYF

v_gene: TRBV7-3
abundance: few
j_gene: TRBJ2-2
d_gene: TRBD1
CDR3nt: TGTGCCAGCAGCTTAATGGTCAGGGGGTCCGGGGAGCTGTTTTTT
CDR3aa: CASSLMVRGSGELFF

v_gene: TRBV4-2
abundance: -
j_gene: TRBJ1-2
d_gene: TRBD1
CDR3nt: TGTGCCAGCAGCCAAGGGACAGGGGGAAACTATGGCTACACCTTC
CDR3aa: CASSQGTGGNYGYTF

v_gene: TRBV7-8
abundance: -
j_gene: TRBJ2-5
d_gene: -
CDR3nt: TGTGCCAGCGGGAACAGGGTAGAAGTGACCCAGTACTTC
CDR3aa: CASGNRVEVTQYF

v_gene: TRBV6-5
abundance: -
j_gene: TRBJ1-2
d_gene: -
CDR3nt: TGTGCCAGCAGTTCCCTTGACCCGTCAGCGGGCTACACCTTC
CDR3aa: CASSSLDPSAGYTF

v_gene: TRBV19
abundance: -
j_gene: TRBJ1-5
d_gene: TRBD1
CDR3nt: TGTGCCTCCCAGGACAGGGGGCATAGCAATCAGCCCCAGCATTTT
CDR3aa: CASQDRGHSNQPQHF

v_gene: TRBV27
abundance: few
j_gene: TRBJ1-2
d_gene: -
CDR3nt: TGTGCCAGCGCACCACCCGGGACAAAGTATGGCTACACCTTC
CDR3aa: CASAPPGTKYGYTF

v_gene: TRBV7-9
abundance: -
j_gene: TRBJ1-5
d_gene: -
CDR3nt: TGTGCCAGCAGCTTAGGTGGAGGGTCTCAGCCCCAGCATTTT
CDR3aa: CASSLGGGSQPQHF

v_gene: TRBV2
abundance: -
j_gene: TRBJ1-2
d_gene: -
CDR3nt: TGTGCCAGCAGTATGACAGGAGACTTTAACTATGGCTACACCTTC
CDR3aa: CASSMTGDFNYGYTF

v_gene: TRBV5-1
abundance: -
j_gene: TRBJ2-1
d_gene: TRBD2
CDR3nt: TGCGCCAGCAGCTTGCGGCGGGGGGCGAGTGAGCAGTTCTTC
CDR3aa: CASSLRRGASEQFF

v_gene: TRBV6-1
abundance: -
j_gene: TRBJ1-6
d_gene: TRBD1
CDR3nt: TGTGCCAGCAGTGAACGTAGGGGACAGGGTAGTGACTCCTATAATTCACCCCTCCACTTT
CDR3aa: CASSERRGQGSDSYNSPLHF

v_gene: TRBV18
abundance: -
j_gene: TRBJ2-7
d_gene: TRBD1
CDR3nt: TGTGCCAGCTCACCCGGGACAGCCCAGAGCTCCTACGAGCAGTACTTC
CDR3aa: CASSPGTAQSSYEQYF

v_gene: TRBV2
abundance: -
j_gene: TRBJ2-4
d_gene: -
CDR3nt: TGTGCCAGCCAAGTGGAGGCCAAAAACATTCAGTACTTC
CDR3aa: CASQVEAKNIQYF